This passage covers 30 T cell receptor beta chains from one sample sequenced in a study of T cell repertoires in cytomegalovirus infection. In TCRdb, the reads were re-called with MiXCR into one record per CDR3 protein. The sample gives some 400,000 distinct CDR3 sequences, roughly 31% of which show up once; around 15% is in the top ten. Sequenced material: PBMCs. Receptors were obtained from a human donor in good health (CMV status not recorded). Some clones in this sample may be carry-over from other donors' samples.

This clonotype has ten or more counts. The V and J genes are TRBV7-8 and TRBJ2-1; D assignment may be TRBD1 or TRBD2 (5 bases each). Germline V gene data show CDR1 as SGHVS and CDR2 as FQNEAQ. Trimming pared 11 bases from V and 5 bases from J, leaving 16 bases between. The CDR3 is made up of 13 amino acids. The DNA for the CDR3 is TGTGCCGGTTCCGGGACGCTAGACAATGAGCAGTTCTTC. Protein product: CAGSGTLDNEQFF.

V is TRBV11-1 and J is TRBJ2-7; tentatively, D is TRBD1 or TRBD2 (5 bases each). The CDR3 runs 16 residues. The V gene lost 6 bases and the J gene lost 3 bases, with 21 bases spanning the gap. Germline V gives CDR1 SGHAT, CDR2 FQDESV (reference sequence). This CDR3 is CASSPSQGDVLYEQYF. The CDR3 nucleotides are TGTGCCAGCAGTCCTTCTCAGGGAGATGTCCTCTACGAGCAGTACTTC.

CDR3 in DNA: TGTGCCAGCAGTGAGTTTGATCTCGGGATCCACAATCAGCCCCAGCATTTT. The encoded protein is CASSEFDLGIHNQPQHF. The chain uses TRBV6-6 and TRBJ1-5, with D hard to call. Trimming removed 5 bases at V and 3 bases at J, with 20 bases between. The CDR3 covers 17 residues. From germline, CDR1 is MNHNY and CDR2 SVGAGI (reference sequence).

CDR3 coding DNA: TGTGCCAGCAGTGCTGGCGGATTTAACTATGGCTACACCTTC. This encodes CASSAGGFNYGYTF. The chain employs TRBV2 and TRBJ1-2, with no clear D. The CDR3 runs 14 residues. V lost 4 bases, J lost 1 base, and 10 bases lay in between. CDR1 SNHLY and CDR2 FYNNEI come from the germline V gene.

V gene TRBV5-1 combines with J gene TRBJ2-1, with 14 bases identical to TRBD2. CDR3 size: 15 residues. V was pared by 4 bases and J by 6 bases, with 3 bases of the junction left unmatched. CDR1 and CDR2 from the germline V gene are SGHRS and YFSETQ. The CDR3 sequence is CASSGTSGSLNEQFF. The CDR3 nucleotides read TGCGCCAGCAGCGGGACTAGCGGGAGCCTCAATGAGCAGTTCTTC. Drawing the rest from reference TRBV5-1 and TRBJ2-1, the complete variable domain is KAGVTQTPRYLIKTRGQQVTLSCSPISGHRSVSWYQQTPGQGLQFLFEYFSETQRNKGNFPGRFSGRQFSNSRSEMNVSTLELGDSALYLCASSGTSGSLNEQFFGPGTRLTVL.

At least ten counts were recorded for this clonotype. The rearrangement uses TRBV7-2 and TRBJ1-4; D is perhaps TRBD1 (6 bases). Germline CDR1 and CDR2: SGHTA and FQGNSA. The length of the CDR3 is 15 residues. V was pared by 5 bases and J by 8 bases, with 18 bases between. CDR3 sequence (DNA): TGTGCCAGCAGCATCCCGCTAGGGGGAAGCGAAAAACTGTTTTTT. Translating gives CASSIPLGGSEKLFF.

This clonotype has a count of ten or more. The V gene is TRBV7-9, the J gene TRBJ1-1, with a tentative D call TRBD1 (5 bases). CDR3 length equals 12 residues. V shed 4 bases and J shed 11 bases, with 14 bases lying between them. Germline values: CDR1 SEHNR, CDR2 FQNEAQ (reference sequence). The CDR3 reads CASSSAVGGAFF. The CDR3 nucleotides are TGTGCCAGCAGCTCGGCGGTCGGGGGGGCTTTCTTT.

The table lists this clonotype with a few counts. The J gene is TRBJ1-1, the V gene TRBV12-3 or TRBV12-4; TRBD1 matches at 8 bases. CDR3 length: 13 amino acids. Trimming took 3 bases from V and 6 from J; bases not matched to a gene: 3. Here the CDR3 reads CASSFYRGAEAFF. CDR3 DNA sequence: TGTGCCAGCAGTTTTTACAGGGGGGCTGAAGCTTTCTTT.

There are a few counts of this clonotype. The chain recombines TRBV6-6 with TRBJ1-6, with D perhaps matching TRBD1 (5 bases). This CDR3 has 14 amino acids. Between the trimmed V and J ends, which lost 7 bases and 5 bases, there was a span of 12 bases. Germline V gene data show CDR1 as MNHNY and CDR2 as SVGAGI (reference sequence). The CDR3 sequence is CASIPGMDNSPLHF. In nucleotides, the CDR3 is TGTGCCAGCATTCCAGGGATGGATAATTCACCCCTCCACTTT.

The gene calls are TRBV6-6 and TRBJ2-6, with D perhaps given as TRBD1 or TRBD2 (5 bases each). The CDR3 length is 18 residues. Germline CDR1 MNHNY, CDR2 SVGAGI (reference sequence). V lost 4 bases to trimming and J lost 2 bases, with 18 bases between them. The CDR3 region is CASSLPGTSLTGANVLTF. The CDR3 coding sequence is TGTGCCAGCAGTTTACCGGGGACGTCCCTGACTGGGGCCAACGTCCTGACTTTC.

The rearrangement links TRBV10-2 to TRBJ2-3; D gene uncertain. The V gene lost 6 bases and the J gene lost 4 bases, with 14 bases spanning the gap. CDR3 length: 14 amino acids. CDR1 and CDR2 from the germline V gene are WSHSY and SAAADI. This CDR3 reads CASRAGLSADTQYF. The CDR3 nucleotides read TGCGCCAGCAGGGCCGGGCTGTCAGCAGATACGCAGTATTTT.

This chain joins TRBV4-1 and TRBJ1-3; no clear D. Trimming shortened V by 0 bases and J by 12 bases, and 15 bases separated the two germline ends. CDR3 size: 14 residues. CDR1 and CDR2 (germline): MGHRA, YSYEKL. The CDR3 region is CASSQERALYNIYF. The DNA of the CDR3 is TGCGCCAGCAGCCAAGAACGGGCCCTCTACAACATATATTTT.

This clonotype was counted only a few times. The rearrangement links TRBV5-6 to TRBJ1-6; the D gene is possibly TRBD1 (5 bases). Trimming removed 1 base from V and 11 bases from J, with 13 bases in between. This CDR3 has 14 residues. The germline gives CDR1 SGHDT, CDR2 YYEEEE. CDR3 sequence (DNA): TGTGCCAGCAGCTTGTTGGACAACGGGGCACCCCTCCACTTT. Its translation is CASSLLDNGAPLHF.

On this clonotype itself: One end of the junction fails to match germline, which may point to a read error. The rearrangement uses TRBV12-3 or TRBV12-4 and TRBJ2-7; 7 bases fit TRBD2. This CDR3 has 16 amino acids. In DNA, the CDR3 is TGTGCCAGCAGTTTTGGCAGATCGGGGGGTTCTTTCGAGAAGTACTTC. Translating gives CASSFGRSGGSFEKYF.

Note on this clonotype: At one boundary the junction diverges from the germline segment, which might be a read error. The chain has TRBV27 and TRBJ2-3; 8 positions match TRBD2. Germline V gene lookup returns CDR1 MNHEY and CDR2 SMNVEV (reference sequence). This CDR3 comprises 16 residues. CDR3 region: CASSLSPGGGPNTPYF. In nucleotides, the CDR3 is TGTGCCAGCAGCCTTTCCCCGGGGGGGGGGCCAAATACGCCGTATTTT.

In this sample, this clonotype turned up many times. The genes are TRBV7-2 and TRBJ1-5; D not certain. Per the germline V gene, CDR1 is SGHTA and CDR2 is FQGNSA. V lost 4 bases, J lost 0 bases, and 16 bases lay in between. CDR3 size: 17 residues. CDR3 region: CASSSTSAGYSNQPQHF. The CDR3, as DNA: TGTGCCAGCAGCTCCACCTCGGCGGGCTATAGCAATCAGCCCCAGCATTTT.

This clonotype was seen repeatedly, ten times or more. The CDR3 DNA reads as TGTGCCAGCAGCTTAGTTGCGGGGTTAGGCAATCAGCCCCAGCATTTT. This gives the protein CASSLVAGLGNQPQHF. The rearrangement uses TRBV7-6 and TRBJ1-5; D is ambiguous. The CDR3 totals 16 residues. V lost 1 base, J lost 2 bases, and 12 bases lay in between. Germline V gene data show CDR1 as SGHVS and CDR2 as FNYEAQ.

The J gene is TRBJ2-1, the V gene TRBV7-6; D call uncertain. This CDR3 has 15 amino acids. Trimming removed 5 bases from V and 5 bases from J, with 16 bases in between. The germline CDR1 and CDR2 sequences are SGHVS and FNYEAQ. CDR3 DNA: TGTGCCAGCAGCCGTAGATTGGACGGAAACAATGAGCAGTTCTTC. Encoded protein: CASSRRLDGNNEQFF. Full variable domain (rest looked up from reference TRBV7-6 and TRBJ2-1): GAGVSQSPRYKVTKRGQDVALRCDPISGHVSLYWYRQALGQGPEFLTYFNYEAQQDKSGLPNDRFSAERPEGSISTLTIQRTEQRDSAMYRCASSRRLDGNNEQFFGPGTRLTVL.

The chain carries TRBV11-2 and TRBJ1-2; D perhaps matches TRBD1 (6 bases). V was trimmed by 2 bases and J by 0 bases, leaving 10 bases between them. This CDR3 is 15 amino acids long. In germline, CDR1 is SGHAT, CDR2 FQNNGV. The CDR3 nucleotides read TGTGCCAGCAGCTTACGGACAGCAACTAACTATGGCTACACCTTC. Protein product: CASSLRTATNYGYTF.

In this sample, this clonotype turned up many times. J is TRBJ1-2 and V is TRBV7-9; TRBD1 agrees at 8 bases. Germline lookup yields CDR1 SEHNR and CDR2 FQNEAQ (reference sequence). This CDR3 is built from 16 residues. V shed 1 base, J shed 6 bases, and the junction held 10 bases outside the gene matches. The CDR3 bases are TGTGCCAGCAGCTTAGGGGCCGGAGGACAGGGAGATGGCTACACCTTC. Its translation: CASSLGAGGQGDGYTF.

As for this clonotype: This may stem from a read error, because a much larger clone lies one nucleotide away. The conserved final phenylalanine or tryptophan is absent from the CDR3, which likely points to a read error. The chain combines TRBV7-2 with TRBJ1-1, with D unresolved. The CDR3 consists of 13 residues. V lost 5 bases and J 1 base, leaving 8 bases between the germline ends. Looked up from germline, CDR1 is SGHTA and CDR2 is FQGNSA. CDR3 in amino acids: CASSAGENTEAFL. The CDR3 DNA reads TGTGCCAGCAGCGCCGGGGAGAACACTGAAGCTTTCTTG.

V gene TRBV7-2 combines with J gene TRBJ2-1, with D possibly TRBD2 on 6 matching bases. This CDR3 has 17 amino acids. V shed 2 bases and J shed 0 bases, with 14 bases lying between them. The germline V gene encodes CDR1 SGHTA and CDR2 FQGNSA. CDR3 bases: TGTGCCAGCAGCTTACAGCCCAGCGGGTTCTCCTACAATGAGCAGTTCTTC. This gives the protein CASSLQPSGFSYNEQFF.

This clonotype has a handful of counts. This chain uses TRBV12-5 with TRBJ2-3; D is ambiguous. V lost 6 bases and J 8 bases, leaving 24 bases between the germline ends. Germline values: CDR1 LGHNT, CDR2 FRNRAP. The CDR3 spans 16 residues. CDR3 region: CASGLRAFPPALTQYF. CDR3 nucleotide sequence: TGTGCTAGTGGCCTTCGAGCGTTTCCTCCCGCCCTTACGCAGTATTTT.

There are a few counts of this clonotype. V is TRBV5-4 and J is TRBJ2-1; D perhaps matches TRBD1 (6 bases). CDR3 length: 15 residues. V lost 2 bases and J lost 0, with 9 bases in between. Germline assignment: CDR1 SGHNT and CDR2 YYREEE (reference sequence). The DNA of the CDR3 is TGTGCCAGCAGCTTCGGACAGTCCTCCTACAATGAGCAGTTCTTC. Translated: CASSFGQSSYNEQFF.

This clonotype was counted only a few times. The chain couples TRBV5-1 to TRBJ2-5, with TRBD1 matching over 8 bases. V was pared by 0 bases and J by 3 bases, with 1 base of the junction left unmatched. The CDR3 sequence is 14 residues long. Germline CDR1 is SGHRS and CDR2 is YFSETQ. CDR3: CASSLAGGEETQYF. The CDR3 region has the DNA TGCGCCAGCAGCTTGGCAGGGGGCGAAGAGACCCAGTACTTC.

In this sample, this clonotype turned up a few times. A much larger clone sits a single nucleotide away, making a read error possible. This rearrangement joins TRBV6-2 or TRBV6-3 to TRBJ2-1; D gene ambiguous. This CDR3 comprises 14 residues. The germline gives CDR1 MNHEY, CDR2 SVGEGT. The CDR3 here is CASTLSDHPNELFF. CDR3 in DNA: TGTGCCAGCACCCTATCGGACCATCCCAATGAGCTGTTCTTC.

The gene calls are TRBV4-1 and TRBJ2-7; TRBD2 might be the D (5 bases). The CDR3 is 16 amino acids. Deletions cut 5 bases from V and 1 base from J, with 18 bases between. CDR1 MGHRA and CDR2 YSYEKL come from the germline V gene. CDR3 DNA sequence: TGCGCCAGCAGCGCGACGAAAGGACTCCTTTCCTACGAGCAGTACTTC. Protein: CASSATKGLLSYEQYF.

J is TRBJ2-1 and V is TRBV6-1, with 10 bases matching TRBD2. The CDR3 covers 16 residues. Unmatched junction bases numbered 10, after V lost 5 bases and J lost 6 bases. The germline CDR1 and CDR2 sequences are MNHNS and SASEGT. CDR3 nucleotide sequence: TGTGCCAGCAGTCGAGGTAGCGGGGGGCCTGGCAATGAGCAGTTCTTC. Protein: CASSRGSGGPGNEQFF.

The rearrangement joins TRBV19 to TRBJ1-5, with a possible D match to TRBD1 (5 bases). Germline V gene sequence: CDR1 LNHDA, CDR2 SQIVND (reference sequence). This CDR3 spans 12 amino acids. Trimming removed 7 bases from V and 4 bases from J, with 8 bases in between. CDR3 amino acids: CASKEGNQPQHF. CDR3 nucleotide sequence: TGTGCCAGTAAGGAGGGGAATCAGCCCCAGCATTTT.

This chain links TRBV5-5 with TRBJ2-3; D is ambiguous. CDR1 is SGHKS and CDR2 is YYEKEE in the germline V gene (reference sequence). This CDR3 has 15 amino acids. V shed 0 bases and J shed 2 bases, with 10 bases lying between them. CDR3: CASSLGPLDTDTQYF. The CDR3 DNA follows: TGTGCCAGCAGCTTGGGGCCACTTGACACAGATACGCAGTATTTT.